A selection of T cell receptor beta chains follows, all from one sample in a study of identical twins. Each CDR3 protein is one row after TCRdb ran MiXCR on the 5' RACE reads. This sample has just under 650,000 distinct CDR3 sequences, with just over 7% found just once. Separately, the same data were catalogued under a study of yellow fever vaccine responses in identical twins.

The sample was PBMCs. The receptors originated from a woman aged 18-30 years in good health. CDR3s include the opening cysteine and the closing phenylalanine or tryptophan. Fields, in order: D gene, V gene, clone size, J gene, CDR3 length, CDR3 protein, CDR3 DNA. D genes are given only for firm matches. For some rows the clone size is stated as once, few or many, or as a class when expanded; others skip it.

NA,TRBV7-9,many,TRBJ2-1,13,CASRHSGGIEQFF,TGTGCCAGCAGACACTCGGGGGGCATTGAGCAGTTCTTC
TRBD1,TRBV12-5,few,TRBJ1-5,20,CASGLVQRDRVVFSNQPQHF,TGTGCTAGTGGTTTGGTACAGAGGGACAGGGTAGTTTTCAGCAATCAGCCCCAGCATTTT
NA,TRBV2,NA,TRBJ2-5,14,CASSEPVGWKTQYF,TGTGCCAGCAGTGAACCCGTGGGGTGGAAGACCCAGTACTTC
NA,TRBV20-1,NA,TRBJ1-3,16,CSARNRVDYSGNTIYF,TGCAGTGCTAGGAACAGGGTGGATTACTCTGGAAACACCATATATTTT
TRBD2,TRBV7-9,many,TRBJ2-1,15,CASSFAPGLENEQFF,TGTGCCAGCAGTTTCGCCCCGGGACTAGAAAATGAGCAGTTCTTC
NA,TRBV10-3,many,TRBJ2-3,15,CAISDTGGDLNTQYF,TGTGCCATCAGTGACACAGGGGGGGATCTTAATACGCAGTATTTT
NA,TRBV10-2,NA,TRBJ2-7,15,CASGGPGTLFAEQYF,TGCGCCAGCGGGGGTCCAGGGACCTTATTCGCCGAACAGTACTTC
TRBD1,TRBV7-9,many,TRBJ2-1,16,CASNKEPGQGYNEQFF,TGTGCCAGCAACAAAGAGCCGGGACAGGGGTACAATGAGCAGTTCTTC
NA,TRBV12-3/TRBV12-4,many,TRBJ1-1,14,CASRDLRGGTEAFF,TGTGCCAGCAGGGACCTTAGGGGGGGCACTGAAGCTTTCTTT
NA,TRBV7-9,many,TRBJ1-1,15,CASSFRGQPVTEAFF,TGTGCCAGCAGCTTTCGCGGACAACCTGTCACTGAAGCTTTCTTT
NA,TRBV3-1,NA,TRBJ2-1,16,CASSQVGALSYNEQFF,TGTGCCAGCAGCCAAGTCGGAGCACTTTCATACAATGAGCAGTTCTTC
NA,TRBV29-1,NA,TRBJ2-1,11,CSVEPKYEQFF,TGCAGCGTTGAGCCGAAATATGAGCAGTTCTTC
NA,TRBV20-1,few,TRBJ2-5,12,CSARGREEAQYF,TGCAGTGCTAGAGGGCGGGAAGAGGCCCAGTACTTC
TRBD1,TRBV5-1,many,TRBJ1-5,15,CASSPGQGVNQPQHF,TGCGCCAGCAGCCCGGGACAGGGGGTCAATCAGCCCCAGCATTTT
NA,TRBV10-3,many,TRBJ2-6,14,CAISEGHLPNVLTF,TGTGCCATCAGTGAGGGACACCTTCCTAACGTCCTGACTTTC
NA,TRBV29-1,few,TRBJ1-2,11,CSAGDMNGYTF,TGCAGCGCTGGCGACATGAATGGCTACACCTTC
NA,TRBV6-5,many,TRBJ2-1,15,CASSYSGSSYNEQFF,TGTGCCAGCAGTTATTCGGGGAGCTCCTACAATGAGCAGTTCTTC
NA,TRBV24-1,many,TRBJ2-2,16,CATSDTDRANTGELFF,TGTGCCACCAGTGACACGGACAGAGCGAACACCGGGGAGCTGTTTTTT
TRBD1,TRBV28,NA,TRBJ2-2,15,CASRSSGTVSGELFF,TGTGCCAGCAGGTCCTCCGGGACAGTCTCCGGGGAGCTGTTTTTT
TRBD2,TRBV3-1,many,TRBJ2-1,17,CASSRPLPGLAFIEQFF,TGTGCCAGCAGCCGTCCTTTACCGGGACTAGCGTTTATTGAGCAGTTCTTC
TRBD2,TRBV12-3/TRBV12-4,few,TRBJ2-3,16,CASRTVSGGGTDTQYF,TGTGCCAGCAGAACAGTAAGCGGGGGTGGCACAGATACGCAGTATTTT
NA,TRBV5-1,few,TRBJ1-1,15,CASSLGGRPNTEAFF,TGCGCCAGCAGCTTGGGGGGCAGACCGAACACTGAAGCTTTCTTT
TRBD1,TRBV5-1,few,TRBJ2-2,17,CASSLRGQGADHGELFF,TGCGCCAGCAGCTTGAGGGGACAGGGGGCGGATCACGGGGAGCTGTTTTTT
TRBD2,TRBV2,many,TRBJ2-3,17,CASSAPGLAELTDTQYF,TGTGCCAGCAGCGCCCCGGGACTAGCGGAACTCACAGATACGCAGTATTTT
NA,TRBV7-8,few,TRBJ2-3,13,CASSPVLADTQYF,TGTGCCAGCAGCCCCGTATTGGCAGATACGCAGTATTTT
TRBD1,TRBV7-9,few,TRBJ2-5,14,CASSQTGARETQYF,TGTGCCAGCAGCCAAACAGGGGCGAGGGAGACCCAGTACTTC
TRBD2,TRBV6-5,many,TRBJ2-1,17,CASSYGELAGGYNEQFF,TGTGCCAGCAGTTACGGGGAACTAGCGGGAGGGTACAATGAGCAGTTCTTC
TRBD2,TRBV20-1,many,TRBJ2-1,18,CSARDFLAGGTSYNEQFF,TGCAGTGCTAGAGACTTCTTAGCGGGAGGGACCTCCTACAATGAGCAGTTCTTC
TRBD1,TRBV29-1,few,TRBJ2-7,13,CSVDSGQGYEQYF,TGCAGCGTAGACTCGGGACAGGGCTACGAGCAGTACTTC
NA,TRBV7-8,few,TRBJ2-7,14,CASSLKGTAYEQYF,TGTGCCAGCAGCTTAAAAGGCACAGCCTACGAGCAGTACTTC
NA,TRBV3-1,NA,TRBJ2-1,15,CASSQVLAVDNEQFF,TGTGCCAGCAGCCAAGTTTTGGCAGTAGACAATGAGCAGTTCTTC
NA,TRBV7-7,many,TRBJ2-3,13,CASSFGGTDTQYF,TGTGCCAGCAGCTTCGGGGGTACAGATACGCAGTATTTT
TRBD2,TRBV28,NA,TRBJ2-7,14,CASRRGLETYRQYF,TGTGCCAGCAGGAGGGGACTAGAAACCTACCGGCAGTACTTC
NA,TRBV28,many,TRBJ1-6,14,CASSLEVGNSPLHF,TGTGCCAGCAGTTTAGAGGTTGGGAATTCACCCCTCCACTTT
NA,TRBV7-2,many,TRBJ2-1,15,CASSSVVLSYNEQFF,TGTGCCAGCAGCTCCGTGGTTCTTTCCTACAATGAGCAGTTCTTC
NA,TRBV25-1,NA,TRBJ2-5,14,CASSEARGRETQYF,TGTGCCAGCAGTGAAGCCAGGGGCAGGGAGACCCAGTACTTC
NA,TRBV12-3/TRBV12-4,many,TRBJ2-1,16,CASSFFTATSYNEQFF,TGTGCCAGCAGTTTCTTTACGGCCACCTCCTACAATGAGCAGTTCTTC
NA,TRBV5-6,few,TRBJ2-5,15,CASSLVKVGGETQYF,TGTGCCAGCAGCCTGGTTAAGGTCGGCGGTGAGACCCAGTACTTC
NA,TRBV4-1,NA,TRBJ2-2,15,CASSQGGTNTGELFF,TGCGCCAGCAGCCAAGGGGGGACGAACACCGGGGAGCTGTTTTTT
NA,TRBV11-3,NA,TRBJ1-6,16,CASSLYPPPHVSPLHF,TGTGCCAGCAGCTTATATCCACCCCCACACGTCTCACCCCTCCACTTT
NA,TRBV6-2/TRBV6-3,few,TRBJ1-1,16,CASSYGRGHMNTEAFF,TGTGCCAGCAGTTACGGGCGCGGACACATGAACACTGAAGCTTTCTTT
NA,TRBV12-3/TRBV12-4,many,TRBJ2-1,14,CASSLEGGGNEQFF,TGTGCCAGCAGTTTGGAGGGGGGAGGCAATGAGCAGTTCTTC
NA,TRBV20-1,many,TRBJ2-5,12,CSAGRPQETQYF,TGCAGCGCCGGAAGACCTCAAGAGACCCAGTACTTC
NA,TRBV24-1,few,TRBJ1-1,12,CATSDREDEAFF,TGTGCCACCAGTGATCGAGAGGATGAAGCTTTCTTT